The rows below give T cell receptor beta chains drawn from one sample of a study of CXCR3-negative and CXCR3-positive naive CD8 T cells. TCRdb reprocessed the 5' RACE reads and reports one entry per CDR3 protein, with no DNA. This table holds 43,000 or so distinct CDR3 sequences. Sequenced sample: naive CXCR3- CD8+ T cells from blood. The receptors here all came from a human donor in good health. Some clones in this sample may be carry-over from other donors' samples. The CDR3 runs from the conserved cysteine through the conserved F or W.

v_call	j_call	cdr3_aa
TRBV25-1	TRBJ1-6	CASSDRGTGNSPLHF
TRBV29-1	TRBJ2-7	CSGRQGPYEQYF
TRBV12-3/TRBV12-4	TRBJ2-7	CASSFQGDEQYF
TRBV5-1	TRBJ2-7	CASSPLTVDDEQCF
TRBV5-6	TRBJ2-1	CASSPVRLAGFDNEQFF
TRBV29-1	TRBJ2-2	CSAQGTGELFF
TRBV20-1	TRBJ2-1	CSAALGTGVNEQFF
TRBV7-6	TRBJ2-1	CASSLGLSPGRSYSEQFF
TRBV29-1	TRBJ1-2	CSDREDGPNGYTF
TRBV30	TRBJ1-1	CAWMKNTEAFF
TRBV11-3	TRBJ2-2	CASSPSGSGELFF
TRBV27	TRBJ2-3	CASSSTTSGVSTDTQYF
TRBV4-2	TRBJ2-5	CASSPSGVQETQYF
TRBV29-1	TRBJ2-3	CSVERTGGVTDTQYF
TRBV10-2	TRBJ2-1	CASSDGGEQFF
TRBV29-1	TRBJ2-7	CSVRAGVRDEQYF
TRBV20-1	TRBJ1-2	CSAVGEDGNYGYTF
TRBV2	TRBJ2-3	CASSEDPGSTYTQYF
TRBV6-5	TRBJ2-5	CASSYVWGQQETQYF
TRBV5-6	TRBJ2-7	CARSSDWAYEQYF
TRBV7-2	TRBJ2-3	CASSLGLASTDTQYF
TRBV6-6	TRBJ2-1	CASSPSGGGLPEQFF
TRBV6-2/TRBV6-3	TRBJ2-7	CASNLSGRAYEQYF
TRBV4-3	TRBJ1-5	CTSSRISGEPQHF
TRBV7-9	TRBJ2-5	CASSSNRDRGRETQYF
TRBV25-1	TRBJ2-3	CASSEFIAVSTDTQYF
TRBV28	TRBJ2-2	CASSLDLSGTGELFF
TRBV7-9	TRBJ1-1	CASSITTGYTEAFF
TRBV14	TRBJ2-1	CASSRLLGGNEQFF
TRBV20-1	TRBJ2-7	CSARGTGSSYEQYF
TRBV5-4	TRBJ2-1	CASSLLAEYNEQFF
TRBV29-1	TRBJ2-2	CSVETGYTGELFF
TRBV6-1	TRBJ2-1	CASTPGSYIEQFF
TRBV29-1	TRBJ2-3	CSVNGADKSTDTQYF
TRBV7-8	TRBJ2-7	CASSSRVGGDEQYF
TRBV7-9	TRBJ2-1	CASSWTSGGIIPLNEQFF
TRBV6-6	TRBJ1-2	CASSYDPNYGYTF
TRBV6-4	TRBJ2-1	CASSSGQGGDEQFF
TRBV28	TRBJ2-7	CASSSLGGTGLREQYF
TRBV3-1	TRBJ2-1	CASSPSTREGLLNEQFF
TRBV7-8	TRBJ2-2	CASSFRLAGANTGELFF
TRBV3-2	TRBJ1-3	CASSPKGTRSGNTIYF
TRBV23-1	TRBJ2-7	CASSHWVAEQYF
TRBV29-1	TRBJ2-7	CSAREPITYEQYF
TRBV4-3	TRBJ1-2	CASSQDHANYGYTF
TRBV21-1	TRBJ1-5	CASSKFKGTGEEDQPQHF
TRBV19	TRBJ2-1	CASRGAPYNEQFF
TRBV5-1	TRBJ1-1	CASSLDQITEAFF
TRBV29-1	TRBJ2-3	CSAPSPGHGTDTQYF
TRBV4-1	TRBJ2-3	CASSQDAQTDTQYF